The entry that follows covers one T cell receptor beta chain sequence. Antigen: not known. The entry originates in a study of cytomegalovirus exposure and HLA in healthy donors. Study information: Earlier findings included roughly 120 million unique TCR beta sequences obtained from around 180 million T cells. Findings and limits, study-wide: The records held CMV serostatus as the only immune exposure information. An apparent linkage of common viral pathogens to several of the most significant clusters emerged in a later analysis. TCR beta chain V- and J-gene trimming was linked, in a later analysis, to a missense variant in DCLRE1C.

Germline CDR1 and CDR2: SQVTM and ANQGSEA. V shed 6 bases, J shed 5 bases, and the junction held 8 bases outside the gene matches. This CDR3 contains 14 residues. Both 60 Vbeta primers and 13 Jbeta primers went into the PCR. The assay was immunoSEQ multiplex PCR, and TCRdb's table has in-frame clones only and misses some. The sample consists of 100,000 to 120,000 clones, nearly 15% of them appearing once. The source of this sequence is a female donor in good health and CMV-seronegative. What was sequenced was PBMCs. The genes are TRBV29-1 and TRBJ2-1; 9 bases agree with TRBD2. CDR3 coding DNA: TGCAGCGTCTCTCGCGGGAGGGCCGACAATGAGCAGTTCTTC. This encodes CSVSRGRADNEQFF.